This T cell receptor (beta chain) derives from a study of technical replicates of blood from several donors. The CDR3 is 14 amino acids. The germline V gene has CDR1 SGHRS and CDR2 YFSETQ. Trimming took off 0 bases at V and 5 bases at J, with 10 bases between the two ends. Assay: immunoSEQ multiplex PCR; the TCRdb copy retains only in-frame clones and omits some. The table has about 86,000 clones, roughly 95% seen once; the top ten hold 0.3% to 0.4%. This sequence joins TRBV5-1 and TRBJ2-3; maybe TRBD2 (5 bases). Sequencing used T cells isolated from PBMCs. The TCR comes from a human donor in good health. The CDR3 region has the DNA TGCGCCAGCAGCTTGGGGCTAGCTGGAGATACGCAGTATTTT. Translated: CASSLGLAGDTQYF.